This section outlines one T cell receptor beta chain sequence together with its context. Its antigen remains unidentified. The data originate from a study of T cells in localized non-small cell lung cancer. The CDR3 loop spans 15 amino acids. V was pared by 2 bases and J by 1 base, with 11 bases between. Germline assignment: CDR1 SGHRS and CDR2 YFSETQ. Method: immunoSEQ multiplex PCR; TCRdb's copy keeps in-frame clones and lacks some. The sample holds about 33,000 clones, 90% seen once. Study conclusions and caveats: Clonality peaked in uninvolved adjacent lung rather than tumor. There were a median 57 of the top 100 tumor clones appearing in adjacent lung. Heterogeneity remains possible, as sequencing covered one tumor region only. Patients showing higher blood T cell density tended to see longer overall survival.

The genes are TRBV5-1 and TRBJ2-3; possible D gene TRBD2, 6 bases. The material was peripheral blood, obtained before any cancer treatment. The receptor's source is a man aged 40-75 years with stage I lung adenocarcinoma. CDR3 region: CASSLRASGTDTQYF. For the CDR3, the DNA is TGCGCCAGCAGCTTACGGGCTAGCGGCACAGATACGCAGTATTTT.